This is a list of T cell receptor beta chains from one sample in a study of blood T cell repertoires in COVID-19. The data were produced by immunoSEQ multiplex PCR, yet TCRdb's version contains in-frame clones alone and is incomplete. The sample gives 150,000 to 190,000 clones, under 90% of which show up once; around 7% is in the top ten. Specimen: PBMCs or T cells enriched from blood (not recorded which). These receptors originate from a man aged 45-60 years who had recovered from COVID-19. The CDR3 runs from the conserved cysteine through the conserved F or W. D genes are given only for firm matches. A row's size may be missing; if present it is once, few, many or a size class.

>NA|TRBD1|TRBV20-1|TRBJ1-1
TGCAGTGCTAGTGAGTCCCAGGGGGCGCGGGGAGCTTTCTTT
CSASESQGARGAFF
>NA|TRBD1|TRBV5-1|TRBJ1-2
TGCGCCAGCAGCAACCGGGACAGGGACCATGGCTACACCTTC
CASSNRDRDHGYTF
>NA|TRBD1|TRBV13|TRBJ1-2
TGTGCCAGCACCCGAGGACAGGCAAACTATGGCTACACCTTC
CASTRGQANYGYTF
>few|TRBD1|TRBV7-6|TRBJ2-2
TGTGCCAGCAGCTCGAACAGGGGGCAAGCCGGGGAGCTGTTTTTT
CASSSNRGQAGELFF
>NA|NA|TRBV3-1/TRBV3-2|TRBJ1-2
TGTGCCAGCAGCCCCGGAGGGTGGGGCTACACCTTC
CASSPGGWGYTF
>NA|TRBD2|TRBV5-1|TRBJ2-5
TGCGCCAGCAGCCCGGGACTAGCGGGGGCTTCCCTCCAGGAGACCCAGTACTTC
CASSPGLAGASLQETQYF
>NA|TRBD1|TRBV7-2|TRBJ1-2
TGTGCCAGCAGCCGGAGACAGGGTGGGCAAAATGGCTACACCTTC
CASSRRQGGQNGYTF
>NA|NA|TRBV4-3|TRBJ1-2
TGCGCCAGCAGCCAAGAGAAGGAGAATTTCTATGGCTACACCTTC
CASSQEKENFYGYTF
>NA|NA|TRBV3-1/TRBV3-2|TRBJ2-4
TGTGCCAGCAGCCAAGATTCAACGGGACTCCCAGCCAAAAACATTCAGTACTTC
CASSQDSTGLPAKNIQYF
>many|TRBD1|TRBV5-1|TRBJ2-3
TGCGCCAGCGAGCGGACAGGGGCCTCAATTTCGGTTTGGGTCGCGCAGTATTTT
CASERTGASISVWVAQYF
>NA|NA|TRBV7-7|TRBJ1-4
TGTGCCAGCAGCTTAGGGCGGGGCGCGAATGAAAAACTGTTTTTT
CASSLGRGANEKLFF
>few|TRBD1|TRBV10-3|TRBJ1-6
TGTGCCATCAGTGATCGCTCGACAGGGGCCTCACCCCTCCACTTT
CAISDRSTGASPLHF
>NA|NA|TRBV5-1|TRBJ2-1
TGCGCCAGCAGCTTGGCGGACACCTCCTACAATGAGCAGTTCTTC
CASSLADTSYNEQFF
>NA|TRBD1|TRBV30|TRBJ1-6
TGTGCCTGGAGGGGACAGGGGAATAATTCACCCCTCCACTTT
CAWRGQGNNSPLHF
>NA|NA|TRBV7-3|TRBJ2-1
TGTGCCAGCAGCTTTATAGGGGGTCACAATGAGCAGTTCTTC
CASSFIGGHNEQFF
>NA|NA|TRBV7-9|TRBJ2-7
TGTGCCAGCAGCACTACGACAGGTCGGACCTACGAGCAGTACTTC
CASSTTTGRTYEQYF
>NA|NA|TRBV4-2|TRBJ1-5
TGTGCCAGCAGCCAAGGGGGGGTAGGTCAGCCCCAGCATTTT
CASSQGGVGQPQHF
>NA|NA|TRBV2|TRBJ1-2
TGTGCCAGCAGTGAGAGGCCAGGGCAGGGGAATGGCTACACCTTC
CASSERPGQGNGYTF
>NA|NA|TRBV7-8|TRBJ1-1
TGTGCCAGCAGCGCCCGGTCGAAAAGGAACACTGAAGCTTTCTTT
CASSARSKRNTEAFF
>NA|NA|TRBV5-1|TRBJ1-2
TGCGCCAGCAGCTTGGAGGGAGACACTGGCTACACCTTC
CASSLEGDTGYTF
>NA|NA|TRBV5-1|TRBJ1-2
TGCGCCAGCAGCTCCGGACAGACCAACTATGGCTACACCTTC
CASSSGQTNYGYTF
>NA|NA|TRBV7-2|TRBJ1-2
TGTGCCAGCAGCTTAGACCCCAGGGTCTCCTATGGCTACACCTTC
CASSLDPRVSYGYTF
>NA|NA|TRBV20-1|TRBJ1-1
TGCAGTGCCTACGGTAACACTGAAGCTTTCTTT
CSAYGNTEAFF
>NA|NA|TRBV19|TRBJ1-5
TGTGCCAGTAGTATCCCCTCACCCCGTGGTGGCCCCCAGCATTTT
CASSIPSPRGGPQHF
>many|TRBD1|TRBV4-1|TRBJ1-2
TGCGCCAGCAGCTGGGGAATACAGCCGGGACAGGGAAACTATGGCTACACCTTC
CASSWGIQPGQGNYGYTF
>NA|NA|TRBV6-2/TRBV6-3|TRBJ2-5
TGTGCCAGCAGTTACTCTAAGGGGCGGGAGACCCAGTACTTC
CASSYSKGRETQYF
>NA|TRBD1|TRBV7-2|TRBJ2-7
TGTGCCAGCAGCTCGGGACAGAAGTTGACCTACGAGCAGTACTTC
CASSSGQKLTYEQYF
>NA|NA|TRBV12-5|TRBJ2-7
TGTGCTAGTGGTTTGGGATACTACAGGGAAAACTACGAGCAGTACTTC
CASGLGYYRENYEQYF
>NA|NA|TRBV30|TRBJ1-5
TGTGCCTGGAGTCGAGTGAGGCAGCCCCAGCATTTT
CAWSRVRQPQHF
>once|NA|TRBV4-1|TRBJ2-1
TGCGCCAGCAGCCAAATAAATCTAGTTTCTTATAATGAGCAGTTCTTC
CASSQINLVSYNEQFF
>few|NA|TRBV19|TRBJ1-2
TGTGCCAGTAGTATAGATCCCACTTGGGGCTACACCTTC
CASSIDPTWGYTF
>NA|TRBD1|TRBV30|TRBJ1-4
TGTGCCTGGAGCGGACAGGGGAGGGAAAAACTGTTTTTT
CAWSGQGREKLFF
>NA|NA|TRBV11-3|TRBJ2-3
TGTGCCAGCAGCTATCAGGGCAGCACAGATACGCAGTATTTT
CASSYQGSTDTQYF
>NA|TRBD2|TRBV29-1|TRBJ2-1
TGCAGCGTTGACATTAGCGGGGGAGAGCAGTTCTTC
CSVDISGGEQFF
>few|NA|TRBV12-3/TRBV12-4|TRBJ1-1
TGTGCCAGCAGTCTACTAAGGAACACTGAAGCTTTCTTT
CASSLLRNTEAFF
>NA|NA|TRBV12-5|TRBJ2-7
TGTGCTAGTGGTTTTCGCGGGACAGATTACGAGCAGTACTTC
CASGFRGTDYEQYF
>NA|NA|TRBV6-4|TRBJ2-7
TGTGCCAGCACTACGTACGAGCAGTACTTC
CASTTYEQYF
>NA|TRBD2|TRBV6-2/TRBV6-3|TRBJ2-7
TGTGCCAGCAGTTCAAGCGGGGGCTCCTACGAGCAGTACTTC
CASSSSGGSYEQYF
>NA|NA|TRBV7-9|TRBJ1-3
TGTGCCAGCAGCTTAGCGAGTACGGGAAACACCATATATTTT
CASSLASTGNTIYF
>NA|NA|TRBV6-1|TRBJ1-2
TGTGCCAGCAGTGAAAGGGGAGGGGGAGGCTACACCTTC
CASSERGGGGYTF
>NA|TRBD1|TRBV29-1|TRBJ2-7
TGCAGCGTTGAAGAACAGGGGATCAGCTACGAGCAGTACTTC
CSVEEQGISYEQYF
>NA|TRBD1|TRBV5-4|TRBJ1-4
TGTGCCAGCAGCTTAACAGGGGGCCCCGCAGCCCAAACTAATGAAAAACTGTTTTTT
CASSLTGGPAAQTNEKLFF
>NA|NA|TRBV18|TRBJ1-6
TGTGCCAGCTCACCAGTTGCGGGAGAAAATTCACCCCTCCACTTT
CASSPVAGENSPLHF
>once|TRBD1|TRBV4-1|TRBJ1-4
TGCGCCAGCAGCCAACAGGGGGCTTCTAATGAAAAACTGTTTTTT
CASSQQGASNEKLFF
>NA|TRBD1|TRBV29-1|TRBJ2-3
TGCAGCGTTGAATCACAGGGGGCGCAGGTAGATACGCAGTATTTT
CSVESQGAQVDTQYF
>NA|NA|TRBV11-2|TRBJ1-3
TGTGCCAGCAGCTTAGTGGGGGCCCGTTGGGGATCGGGAAACACCATATATTTT
CASSLVGARWGSGNTIYF
>NA|NA|TRBV12-5|TRBJ2-3
TGTGCTAGTGGTTCGGTCCTCACAGATACGCAGTATTTT
CASGSVLTDTQYF
>NA|NA|TRBV20-1|TRBJ1-1
TGCAGTGCTAGTGGAATCTTGAGGGAGGGCACTGAAGCTTTCTTT
CSASGILREGTEAFF
>NA|TRBD1|TRBV2|TRBJ2-7
TGTGCCACCCGGGACAGGGAAGTTTGGGAGCAGTACTTC
CATRDREVWEQYF
>NA|NA|TRBV7-9|TRBJ1-6
TGTGCCAGCAGCCCCCAGGGGCGATTGTCACCCCTCCACTTT
CASSPQGRLSPLHF
>NA|TRBD1|TRBV25-1|TRBJ1-5
TGTGCCAGCAGTCGGGACAGTAGCAATCAGCCCCAGCATTTT
CASSRDSSNQPQHF
>NA|NA|TRBV12-3/TRBV12-4|TRBJ2-3
TGTGCCAGCAGTTTGCAGGACACAGATACGCAGTATTTT
CASSLQDTDTQYF
>NA|TRBD2|TRBV7-3|TRBJ2-1
TGTGCCAGCAGCTCTGTAGCGGGGGTATACAATGAGCAGTTCTTC
CASSSVAGVYNEQFF
>NA|TRBD1|TRBV2|TRBJ1-4
TGTGCCAGCAGCTTGGACAGGGCTAATGAAAAACTGTTTTTT
CASSLDRANEKLFF
>NA|TRBD1|TRBV10-3|TRBJ1-2
TGTGCCATCAAGGAGGGGGCAGCATATGGCTACACCTTC
CAIKEGAAYGYTF
>NA|TRBD1|TRBV13|TRBJ2-6
TGTGCCAGCAGCCCCCGACAGGGGTATGGGGCCAACGTCCTGACTTTC
CASSPRQGYGANVLTF